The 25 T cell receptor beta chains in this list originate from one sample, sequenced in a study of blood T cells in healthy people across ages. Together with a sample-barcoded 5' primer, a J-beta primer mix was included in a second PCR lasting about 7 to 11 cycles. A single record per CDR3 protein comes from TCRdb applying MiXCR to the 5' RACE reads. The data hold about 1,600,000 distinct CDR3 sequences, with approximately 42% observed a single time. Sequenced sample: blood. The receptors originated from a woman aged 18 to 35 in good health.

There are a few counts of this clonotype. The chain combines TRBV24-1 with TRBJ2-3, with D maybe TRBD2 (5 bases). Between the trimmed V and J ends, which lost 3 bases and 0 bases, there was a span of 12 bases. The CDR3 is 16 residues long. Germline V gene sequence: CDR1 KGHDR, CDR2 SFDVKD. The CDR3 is CATSDHSGSSTDTQYF. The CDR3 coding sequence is TGTGCCACCAGTGATCACAGCGGTTCTAGCACAGATACGCAGTATTTT.

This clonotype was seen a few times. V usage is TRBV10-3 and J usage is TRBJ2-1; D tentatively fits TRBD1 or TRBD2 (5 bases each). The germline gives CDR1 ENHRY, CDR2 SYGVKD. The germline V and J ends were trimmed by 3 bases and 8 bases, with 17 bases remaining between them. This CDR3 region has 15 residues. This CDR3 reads CAISDFYGGPDEQFF. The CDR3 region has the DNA TGTGCCATCAGTGATTTTTATGGGGGACCGGATGAGCAGTTCTTC.

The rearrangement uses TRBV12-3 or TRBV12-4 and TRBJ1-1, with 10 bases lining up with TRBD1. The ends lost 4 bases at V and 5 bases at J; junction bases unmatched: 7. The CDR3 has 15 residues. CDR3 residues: CASSSGQGGDTEAFF. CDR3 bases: TGTGCCAGCAGTTCCGGACAGGGGGGTGATACTGAAGCTTTCTTT.

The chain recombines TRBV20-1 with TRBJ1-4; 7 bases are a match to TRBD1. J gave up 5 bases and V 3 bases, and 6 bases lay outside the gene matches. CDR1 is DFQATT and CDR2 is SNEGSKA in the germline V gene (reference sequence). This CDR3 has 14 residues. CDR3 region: CSASRDSSNEKLFF. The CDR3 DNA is TGCAGTGCTAGCCGGGACAGCTCCAATGAAAAACTGTTTTTT.

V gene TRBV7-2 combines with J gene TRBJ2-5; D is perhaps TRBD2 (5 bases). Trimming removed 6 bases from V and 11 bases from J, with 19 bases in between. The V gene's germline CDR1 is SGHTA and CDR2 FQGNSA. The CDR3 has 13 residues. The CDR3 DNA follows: TGTGCCAGCAGAAGGGCTACCGGTGGGGAGCAGTACTTC. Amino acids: CASRRATGGEQYF. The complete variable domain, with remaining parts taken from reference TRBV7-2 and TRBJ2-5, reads GAGVSQSPSNKVTEKGKDVELRCDPISGHTALYWYRQSLGQGLEFLIYFQGNSAPDKSGLPSDRFSAERTGGSVSTLTIQRTQQEDSAVYLCASRRATGGEQYFGPGTRLLVL.

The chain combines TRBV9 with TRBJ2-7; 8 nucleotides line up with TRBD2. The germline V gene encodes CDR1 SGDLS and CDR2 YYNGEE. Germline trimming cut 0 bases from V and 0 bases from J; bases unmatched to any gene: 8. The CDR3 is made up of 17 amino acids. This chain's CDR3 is CASSVGYSSGSSYEQYF. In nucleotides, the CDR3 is TGTGCCAGCAGCGTAGGTTACTCCAGCGGGAGCTCCTACGAGCAGTACTTC.

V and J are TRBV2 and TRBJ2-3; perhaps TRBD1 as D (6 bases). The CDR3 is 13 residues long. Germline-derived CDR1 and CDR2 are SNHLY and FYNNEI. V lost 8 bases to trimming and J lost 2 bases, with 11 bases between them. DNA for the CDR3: TGTGCCAGCCTACAGGGTAACACAGATACGCAGTATTTT. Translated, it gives CASLQGNTDTQYF.

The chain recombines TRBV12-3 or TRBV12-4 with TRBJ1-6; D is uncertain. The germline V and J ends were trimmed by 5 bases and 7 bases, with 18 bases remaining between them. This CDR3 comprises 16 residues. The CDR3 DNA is TGTGCCAGCAGTCCCCGCCCTCGCTTAGGGAATTCACCCCTCCACTTT. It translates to CASSPRPRLGNSPLHF.

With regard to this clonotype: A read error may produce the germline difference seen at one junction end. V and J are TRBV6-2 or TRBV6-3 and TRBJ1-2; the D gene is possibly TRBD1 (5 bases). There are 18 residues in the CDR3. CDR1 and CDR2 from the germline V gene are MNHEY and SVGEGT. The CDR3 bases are TGTGCCAGCAGAAAAACCGGGACTGCACTTTCTATTAACTATGGCTGCACCTTC. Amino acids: CASRKTGTALSINYGCTF.

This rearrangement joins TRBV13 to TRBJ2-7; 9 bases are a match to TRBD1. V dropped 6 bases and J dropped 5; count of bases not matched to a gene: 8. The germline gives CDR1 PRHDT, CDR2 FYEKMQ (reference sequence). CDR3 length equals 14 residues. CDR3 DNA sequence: TGTGCCAGCAGGCGGAGGGACAGGGTGAACGAGCAGTACTTC. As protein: CASRRRDRVNEQYF. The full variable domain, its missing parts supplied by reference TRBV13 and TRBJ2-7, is AAGVIQSPRHLIKEKRETATLKCYPIPRHDTVYWYQQGPGQDPQFLISFYEKMQSDKGSIPDRFSAQQFSDYHSELNMSSLELGDSALYFCASRRRDRVNEQYFGPGTRLTVT.

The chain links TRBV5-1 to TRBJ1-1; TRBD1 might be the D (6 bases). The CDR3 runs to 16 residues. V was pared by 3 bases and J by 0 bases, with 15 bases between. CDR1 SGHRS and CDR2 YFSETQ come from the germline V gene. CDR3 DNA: TGCGCCAGCAGCTCCCGGACAGATTACATGAACACTGAAGCTTTCTTT. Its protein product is CASSSRTDYMNTEAFF. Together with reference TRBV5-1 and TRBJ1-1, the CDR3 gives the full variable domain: KAGVTQTPRYLIKTRGQQVTLSCSPISGHRSVSWYQQTPGQGLQFLFEYFSETQRNKGNFPGRFSGRQFSNSRSEMNVSTLELGDSALYLCASSSRTDYMNTEAFFGQGTRLTVV.

CDR3 amino acids: CASSSGQGMGNEQYF. CDR3 in DNA: TGTGCCAGCAGCTCGGGACAGGGGATGGGTAATGAGCAGTACTTC. The rearrangement links TRBV7-9 to TRBJ2-5, with 10 bases aligning to TRBD1. This CDR3 is 15 amino acids long. CDR1 and CDR2 (germline): SEHNR, FQNEAQ (reference sequence). V trimming: 4 bases; J trimming: 11 bases; junction bases outside the gene matches: 13.

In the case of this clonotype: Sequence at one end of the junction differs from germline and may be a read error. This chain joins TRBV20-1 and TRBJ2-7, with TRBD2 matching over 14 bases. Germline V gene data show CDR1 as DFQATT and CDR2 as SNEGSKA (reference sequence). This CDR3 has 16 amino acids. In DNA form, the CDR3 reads TGCAGTACACGGGGACTAGCGGGGGAATACTCCTACGGGCAGTACTTC. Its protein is CSTRGLAGEYSYGQYF.

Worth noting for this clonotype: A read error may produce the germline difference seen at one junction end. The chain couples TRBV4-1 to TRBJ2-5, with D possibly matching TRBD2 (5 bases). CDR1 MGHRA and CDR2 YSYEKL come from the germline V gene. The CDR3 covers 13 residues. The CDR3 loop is CASSQRVQEAQYF. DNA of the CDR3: TGCGCCAGCAGCCAGCGGGTCCAAGAGGCCCAGTACTTC.

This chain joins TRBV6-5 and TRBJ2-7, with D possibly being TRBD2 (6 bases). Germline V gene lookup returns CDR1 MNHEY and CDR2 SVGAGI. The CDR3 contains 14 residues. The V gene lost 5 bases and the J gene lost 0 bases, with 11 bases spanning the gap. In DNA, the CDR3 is TGTGCCAGCAGTAAAGGCGGGGACTCCTACGAGCAGTACTTC. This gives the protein CASSKGGDSYEQYF.

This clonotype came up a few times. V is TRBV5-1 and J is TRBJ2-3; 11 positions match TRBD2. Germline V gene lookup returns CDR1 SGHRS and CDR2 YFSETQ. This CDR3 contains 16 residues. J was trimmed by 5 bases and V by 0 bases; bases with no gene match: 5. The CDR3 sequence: CASSLETSGAGDTQYF. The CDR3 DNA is TGCGCCAGCAGCTTGGAGACTAGCGGGGCGGGAGATACGCAGTATTTT.

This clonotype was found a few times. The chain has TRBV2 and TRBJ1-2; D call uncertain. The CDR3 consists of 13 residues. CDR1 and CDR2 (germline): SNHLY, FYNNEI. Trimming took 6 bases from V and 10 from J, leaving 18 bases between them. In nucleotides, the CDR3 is TGTGCCAGCAGAGGAGCGAAACACGGAGTCTACACCTTC. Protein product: CASRGAKHGVYTF.

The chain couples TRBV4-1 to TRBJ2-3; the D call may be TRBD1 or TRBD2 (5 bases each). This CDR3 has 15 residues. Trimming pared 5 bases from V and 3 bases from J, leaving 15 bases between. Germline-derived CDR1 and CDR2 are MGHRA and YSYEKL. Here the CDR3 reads CASSISLGDTDTQYF. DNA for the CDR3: TGCGCCAGCAGCATAAGTTTGGGGGATACAGATACGCAGTATTTT.

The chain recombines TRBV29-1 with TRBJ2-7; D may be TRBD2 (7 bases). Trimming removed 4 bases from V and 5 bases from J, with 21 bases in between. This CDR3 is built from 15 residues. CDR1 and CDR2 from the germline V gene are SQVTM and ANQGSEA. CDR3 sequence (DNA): TGCAGCGTTGGGCGGGGGCCAGGAAGCATCCACGAGCAGTACTTC. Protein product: CSVGRGPGSIHEQYF.

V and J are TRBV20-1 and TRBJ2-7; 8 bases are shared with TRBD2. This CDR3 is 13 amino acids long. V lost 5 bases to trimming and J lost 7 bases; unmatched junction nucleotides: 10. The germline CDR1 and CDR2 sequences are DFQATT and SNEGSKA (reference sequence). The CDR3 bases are TGCAGTGCTGGTCGACTAGCGATCGGTGAGCAGTACTTC. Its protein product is CSAGRLAIGEQYF.

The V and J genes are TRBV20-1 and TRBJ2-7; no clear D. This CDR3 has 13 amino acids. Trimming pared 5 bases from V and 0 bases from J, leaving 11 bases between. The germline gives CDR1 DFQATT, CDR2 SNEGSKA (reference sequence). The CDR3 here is CSARAYRSYEQYF. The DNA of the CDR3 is TGCAGTGCTCGGGCTTACCGCTCCTACGAGCAGTACTTC.

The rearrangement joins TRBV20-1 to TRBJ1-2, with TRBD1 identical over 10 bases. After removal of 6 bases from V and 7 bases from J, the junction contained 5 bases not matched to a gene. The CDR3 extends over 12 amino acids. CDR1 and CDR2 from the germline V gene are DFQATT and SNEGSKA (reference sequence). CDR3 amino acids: CSAGGQGTGYTF. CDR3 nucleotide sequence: TGCAGTGCGGGGGGACAGGGGACTGGCTACACCTTC.

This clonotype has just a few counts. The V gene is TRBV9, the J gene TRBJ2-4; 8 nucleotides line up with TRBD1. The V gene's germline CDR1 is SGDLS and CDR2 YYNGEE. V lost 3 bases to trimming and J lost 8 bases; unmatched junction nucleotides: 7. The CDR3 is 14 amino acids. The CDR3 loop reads CASSAGQGEDIQYF. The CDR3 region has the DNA TGTGCCAGCAGCGCAGGACAGGGCGAGGACATTCAGTACTTC.

CDR3 in DNA: TGTGCCAGCAGCCCCGCTAAGGGTGAGCAGTACTTC. It yields the protein CASSPAKGEQYF. This chain joins TRBV12-3 or TRBV12-4 and TRBJ2-7; D remains unclear. This CDR3 has 12 amino acids. V lost 6 bases and J lost 7, with 13 bases in between.

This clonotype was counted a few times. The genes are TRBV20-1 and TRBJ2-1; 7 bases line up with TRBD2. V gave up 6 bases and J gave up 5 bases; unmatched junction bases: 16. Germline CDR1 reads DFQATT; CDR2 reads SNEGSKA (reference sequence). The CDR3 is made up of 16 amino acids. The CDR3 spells CSAPLATGRGNNEQFF. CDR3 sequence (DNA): TGCAGTGCGCCGTTGGCTACGGGGAGGGGAAACAATGAGCAGTTCTTC.